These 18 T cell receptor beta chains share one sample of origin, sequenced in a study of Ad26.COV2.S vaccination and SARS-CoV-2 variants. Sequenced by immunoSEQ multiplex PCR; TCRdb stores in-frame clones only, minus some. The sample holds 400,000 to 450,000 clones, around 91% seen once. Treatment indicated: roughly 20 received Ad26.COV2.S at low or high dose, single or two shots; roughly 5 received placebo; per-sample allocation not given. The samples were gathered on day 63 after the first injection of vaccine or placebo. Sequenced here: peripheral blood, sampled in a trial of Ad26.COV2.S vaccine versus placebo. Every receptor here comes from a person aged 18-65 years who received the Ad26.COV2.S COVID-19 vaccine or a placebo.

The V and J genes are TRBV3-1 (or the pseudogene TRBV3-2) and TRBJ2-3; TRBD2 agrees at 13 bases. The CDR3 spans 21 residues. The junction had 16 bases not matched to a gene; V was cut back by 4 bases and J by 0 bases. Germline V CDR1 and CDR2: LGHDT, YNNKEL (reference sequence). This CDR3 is CASSRRVVGLAGATSTDTQYF. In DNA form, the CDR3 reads TGTGCCAGCAGCCGACGGGTAGTCGGACTAGCGGGGGCGACTAGCACAGATACGCAGTATTTT.

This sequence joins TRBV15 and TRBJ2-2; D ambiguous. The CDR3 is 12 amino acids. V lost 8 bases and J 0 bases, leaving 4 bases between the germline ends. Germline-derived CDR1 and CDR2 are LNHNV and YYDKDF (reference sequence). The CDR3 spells CATRANTGELFF. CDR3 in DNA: TGTGCCACCCGGGCGAACACCGGGGAGCTGTTTTTT.

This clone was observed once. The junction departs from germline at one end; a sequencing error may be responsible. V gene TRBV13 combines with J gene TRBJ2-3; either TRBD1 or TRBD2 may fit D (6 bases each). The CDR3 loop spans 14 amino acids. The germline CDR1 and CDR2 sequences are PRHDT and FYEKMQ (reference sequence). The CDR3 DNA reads TGTGCCAGCAGCGTAGGGGGGCACGCGGATACGCAGTATTTT. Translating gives CASSVGGHADTQYF.

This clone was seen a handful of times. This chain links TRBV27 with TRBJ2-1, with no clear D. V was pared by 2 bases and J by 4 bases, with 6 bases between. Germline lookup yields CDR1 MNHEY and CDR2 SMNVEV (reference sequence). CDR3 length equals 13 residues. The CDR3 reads CASSLEGYNEQFF. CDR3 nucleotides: TGTGCCAGCAGTTTAGAAGGGTACAATGAGCAGTTCTTC.

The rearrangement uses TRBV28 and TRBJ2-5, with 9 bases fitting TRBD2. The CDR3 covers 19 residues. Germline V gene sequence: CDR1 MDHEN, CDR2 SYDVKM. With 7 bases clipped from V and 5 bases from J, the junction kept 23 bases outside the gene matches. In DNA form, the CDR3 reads TGTGCCAGCACCCCCGCCGTAGCGGGAGTAAGCGTGCTGTGGGAGACCCAGTACTTC. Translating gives CASTPAVAGVSVLWETQYF. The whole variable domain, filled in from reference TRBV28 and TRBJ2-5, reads DVKVTQSSRYLVKRTGEKVFLECVQDMDHENMFWYRQDPGLGLRLIYFSYDVKMKEKGDIPEGYSVSREKKERFSLILESASTNQTSMYLCASTPAVAGVSVLWETQYFGPGTRLLVL.

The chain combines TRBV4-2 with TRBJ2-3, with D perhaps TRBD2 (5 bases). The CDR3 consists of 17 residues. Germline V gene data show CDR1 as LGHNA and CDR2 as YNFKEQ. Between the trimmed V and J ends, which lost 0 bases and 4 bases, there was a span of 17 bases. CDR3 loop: CASSQDTGLAPPDTQYF. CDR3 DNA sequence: TGTGCCAGCAGCCAAGATACCGGTCTAGCACCACCAGATACGCAGTATTTT.

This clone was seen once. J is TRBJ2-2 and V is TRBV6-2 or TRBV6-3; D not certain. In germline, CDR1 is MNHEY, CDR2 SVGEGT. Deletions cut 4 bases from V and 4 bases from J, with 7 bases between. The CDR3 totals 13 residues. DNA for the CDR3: TGTGCCAGCAGTTTCCTTTCCACCGGGGAGCTGTTTTTT. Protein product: CASSFLSTGELFF.

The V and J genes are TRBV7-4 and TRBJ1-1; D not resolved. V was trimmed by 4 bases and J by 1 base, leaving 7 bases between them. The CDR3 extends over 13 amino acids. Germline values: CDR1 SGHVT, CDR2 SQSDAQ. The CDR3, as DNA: TGTGCCAGCAGCTCCCGGGGGAACACTGAAGCTTTCTTT. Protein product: CASSSRGNTEAFF.

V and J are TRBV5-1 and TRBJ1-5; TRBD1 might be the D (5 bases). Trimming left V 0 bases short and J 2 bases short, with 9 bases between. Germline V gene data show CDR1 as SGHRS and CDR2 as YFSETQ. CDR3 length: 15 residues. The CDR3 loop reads CASSLVGGRNQPQHF. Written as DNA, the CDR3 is TGCGCCAGCAGCTTGGTGGGGGGACGCAATCAGCCCCAGCATTTT.

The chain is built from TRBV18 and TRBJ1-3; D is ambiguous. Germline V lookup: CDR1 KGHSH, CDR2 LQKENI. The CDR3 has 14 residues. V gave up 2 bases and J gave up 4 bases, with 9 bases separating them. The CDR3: CASSPDNAGNTIYF. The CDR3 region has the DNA TGTGCCAGCTCACCAGACAACGCAGGAAACACCATATATTTT. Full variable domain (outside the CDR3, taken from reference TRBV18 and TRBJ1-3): NAGVMQNPRHLVRRRGQEARLRCSPMKGHSHVYWYRQLPEEGLKFMVYLQKENIIDESGMPKERFSAEFPKEGPSILRIQQVVRGDSAAYFCASSPDNAGNTIYFGEGSWLTVV.

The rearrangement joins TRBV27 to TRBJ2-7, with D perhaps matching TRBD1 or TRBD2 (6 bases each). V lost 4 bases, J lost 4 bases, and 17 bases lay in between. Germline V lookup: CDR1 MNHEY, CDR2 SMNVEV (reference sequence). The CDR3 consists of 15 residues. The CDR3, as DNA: TGTGCCAGCAGTTATACAGGGTATGGGACTTACGAGCAGTACTTC. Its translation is CASSYTGYGTYEQYF.

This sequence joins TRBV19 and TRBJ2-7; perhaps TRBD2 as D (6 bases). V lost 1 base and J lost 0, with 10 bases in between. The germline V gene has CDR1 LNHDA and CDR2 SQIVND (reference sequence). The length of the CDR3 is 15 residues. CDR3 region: CASSIGGESSYEQYF. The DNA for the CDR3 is TGTGCCAGTAGTATAGGCGGGGAGAGCTCCTACGAGCAGTACTTC.

Written as DNA, the CDR3 is TGTGCCAGCAGTTTAGGTCTCTATAATTCACCCCTCCACTTT. Amino acids: CASSLGLYNSPLHF. The chain links TRBV28 to TRBJ1-6; D gene unclear. The germline CDR1 and CDR2 sequences are MDHEN and SYDVKM. CDR3 length equals 14 residues. V lost 2 bases and J 3 bases, leaving 5 bases between the germline ends.

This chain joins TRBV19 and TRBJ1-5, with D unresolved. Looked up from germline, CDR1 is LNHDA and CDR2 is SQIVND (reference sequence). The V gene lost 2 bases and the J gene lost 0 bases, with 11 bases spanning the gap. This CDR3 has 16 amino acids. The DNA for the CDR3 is TGTGCCAGTAGTATACTCGGCCAGAATAGCAATCAGCCCCAGCATTTT. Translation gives CASSILGQNSNQPQHF.

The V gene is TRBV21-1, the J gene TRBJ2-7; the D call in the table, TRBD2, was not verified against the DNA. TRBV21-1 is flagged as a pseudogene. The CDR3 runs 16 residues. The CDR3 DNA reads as TGTGCCAGTCTAGGGCTAGCGGGAGCCCTTTCCTACGAGCAGTACTTC. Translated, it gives CASLGLAGALSYEQYF.

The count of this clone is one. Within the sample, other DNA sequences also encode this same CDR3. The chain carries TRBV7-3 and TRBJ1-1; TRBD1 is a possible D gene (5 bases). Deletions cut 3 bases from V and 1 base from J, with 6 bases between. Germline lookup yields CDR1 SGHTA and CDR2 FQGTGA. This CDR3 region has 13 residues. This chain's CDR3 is CASSLQGNTEAFF. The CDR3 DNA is TGTGCCAGCAGCTTGCAGGGGAACACTGAAGCTTTCTTT.

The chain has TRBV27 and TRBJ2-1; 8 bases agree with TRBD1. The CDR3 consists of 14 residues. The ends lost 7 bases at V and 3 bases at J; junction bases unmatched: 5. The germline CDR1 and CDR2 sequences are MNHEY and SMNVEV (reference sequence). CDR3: CASIKDRVYNEQFF. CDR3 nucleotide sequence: TGTGCCAGCATTAAGGACAGGGTCTACAATGAGCAGTTCTTC.

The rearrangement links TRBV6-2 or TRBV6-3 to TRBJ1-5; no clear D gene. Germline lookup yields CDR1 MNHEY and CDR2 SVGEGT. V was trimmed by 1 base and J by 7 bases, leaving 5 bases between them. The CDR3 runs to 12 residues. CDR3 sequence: CASSYWRQPQHF. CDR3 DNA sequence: TGTGCCAGCAGTTACTGGCGGCAGCCCCAGCATTTT.